This T cell receptor (beta chain) was found in a study of monozygotic twins with inflammatory bowel disease. Blood samples of roughly 2.5 ml were drawn from every donor. Germline V lookup: CDR1 SEHNR, CDR2 FQNEAQ (reference sequence). The CDR3 is 16 amino acids. With around 15 and 9 cycles respectively, two nested PCRs were carried out on TCRalpha and TCRbeta cDNA. Reanalyzing the 5' RACE reads, TCRdb keeps one entry per CDR3 protein, without DNA. This listing includes about 380,000 distinct CDR3 sequences. This chain connects TRBV7-9 to TRBJ1-5; TCRdb lists TRBD1, though no DNA is available to test this call. The sequence was obtained from a human donor with ulcerative colitis or Crohn's disease, or a healthy co-twin of an affected twin (not recorded which). Input material: blood. CDR3 residues: CASSSRDGNSNQPQHF.